The text below deals with one T cell receptor (beta chain). The antigen is unknown. This entry is derived from a study of OX40 agonist ivuxolimab in advanced cancers. Study-wide context: Patients were around 83% male with ages about 23 to 90, mean about 60. Treatment received earlier with anti-PD-1, anti-PD-L1 or anti-CTLA-4 agents was allowed, and under 50% had some. Partial responses occurred in Three dose-escalation patients, one with hepatocellular carcinoma and two with cutaneous melanoma.

Germline V gene data show CDR1 as LGHNA and CDR2 as YSLEER. Between the trimmed V and J ends, which lost 2 bases and 8 bases, there was a span of 15 bases. The CDR3 is made up of 15 amino acids. The repertoire was sequenced with immunoSEQ multiplex PCR; TCRdb's copy has only in-frame clones and lacks some. There are more than 45,000 clones in the sample; around 80% occur only once, and more than 0.9% lies in the top ten. Study results and limitations: Compared with CD4+, CD8+ T cells on average had more expanded clones.

V gene TRBV4-3 combines with J gene TRBJ1-4; a possible D gene is TRBD1 (5 bases). The source is an adult with an advanced solid tumor such as melanoma, head and neck, liver or kidney cancer. The starting material was CD4+ or CD8+ T cells sorted from blood, obtained in a trial of the OX40 agonist ivuxolimab. CDR3 loop: CASSQTGGGREKLFF. The CDR3 DNA reads TGCGCCAGCAGCCAAACTGGTGGGGGGAGGGAAAAACTGTTTTTT.